The T cell receptor (beta chain) described here comes from a study of T cells in Graves' hyperthyroidism and ophthalmopathy. This clonotype was recorded at least ten times. Looked up from germline, CDR1 is MNHNS and CDR2 is SASEGT. V dropped 8 bases and J dropped 2; count of bases not matched to a gene: 5. The CDR3 runs to 14 residues. Amplified regions were TCR beta CDR3 sequences from RNA transcripts. The primer set for the first-round RT-PCR of the TCR CDR3 was HTBI. In TCRdb, the multiplex PCR reads were re-called with MiXCR into one record per CDR3 protein. In the table there are more than 550,000 distinct CDR3 sequences, 18% of which are singletons.

The sequenced material came from blood. The chain joins TRBV6-1 to TRBJ2-2; TRBD1 agrees at 7 bases. The TCR originated in a woman in her forties or fifties with Graves' hyperthyroidism that later progressed to Graves' ophthalmopathy. CDR3 region: CASPGTANTGELFF. The CDR3 DNA follows: TGTGCCAGCCCAGGGACAGCTAACACCGGGGAGCTGTTTTTT.